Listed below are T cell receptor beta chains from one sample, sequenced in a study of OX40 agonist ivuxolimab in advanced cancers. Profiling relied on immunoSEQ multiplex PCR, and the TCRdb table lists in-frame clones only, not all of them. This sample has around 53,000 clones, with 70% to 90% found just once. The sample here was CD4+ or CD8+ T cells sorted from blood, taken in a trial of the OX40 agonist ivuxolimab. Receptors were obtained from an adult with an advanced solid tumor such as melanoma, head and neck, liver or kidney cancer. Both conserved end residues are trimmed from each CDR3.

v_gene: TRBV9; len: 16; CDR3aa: ASSVGTGIGTSTDTQY
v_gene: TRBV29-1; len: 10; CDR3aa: SARDPGNTIY
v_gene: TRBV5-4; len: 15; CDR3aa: ASSWGLAGGPGGELF
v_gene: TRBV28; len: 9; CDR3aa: AIKGVYGYT
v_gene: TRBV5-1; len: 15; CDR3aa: ASSPRAGGSGANVLT
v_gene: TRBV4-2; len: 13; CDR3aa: ASSRPGNSNTEAF
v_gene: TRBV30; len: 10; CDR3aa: AWSRLTYEQY
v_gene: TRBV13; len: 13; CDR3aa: ASSPIGGAGNEQF
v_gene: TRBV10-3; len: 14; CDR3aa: AISETGPSSGNTIY
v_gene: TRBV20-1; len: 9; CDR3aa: SATQGEKLF
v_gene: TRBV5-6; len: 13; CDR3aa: ASSLVGDDNQPQH
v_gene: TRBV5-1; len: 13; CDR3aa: ASSLALGRTDTQY
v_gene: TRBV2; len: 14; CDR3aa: ASKFGGLAGAYEQY
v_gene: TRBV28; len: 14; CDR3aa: ASTLGGQGGTGELF
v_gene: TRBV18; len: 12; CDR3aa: ASSSTTADYGYT
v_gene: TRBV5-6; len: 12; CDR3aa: ASSLFREGSEAF
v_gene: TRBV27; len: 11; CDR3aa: ASSLGTSWGQY
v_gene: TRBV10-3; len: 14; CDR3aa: AISPGGAGAGGELF
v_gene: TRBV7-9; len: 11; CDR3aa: ASSQQGGKTQY
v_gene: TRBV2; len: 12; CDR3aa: ASSGGQGGETQY
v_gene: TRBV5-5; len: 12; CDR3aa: ASRRQGGTGELF
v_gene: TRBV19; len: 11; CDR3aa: ASRKSLTDTQY
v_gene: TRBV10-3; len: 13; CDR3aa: AISESSTGANVLT
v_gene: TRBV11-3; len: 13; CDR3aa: ASSLIRGRNTEAF
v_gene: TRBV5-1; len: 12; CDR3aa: ASSLEGQGYEQY
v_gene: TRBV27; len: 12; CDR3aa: ASSSLLPNSPLH
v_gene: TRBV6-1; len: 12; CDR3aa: ASSETNLNTEAF
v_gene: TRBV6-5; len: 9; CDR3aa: ASSEYYEQY
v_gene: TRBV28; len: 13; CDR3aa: ASSRLAGVYNEQF
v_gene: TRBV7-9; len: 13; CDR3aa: ASSLMSRYPETQY
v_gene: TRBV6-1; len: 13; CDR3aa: ASSVISGTLNEQF
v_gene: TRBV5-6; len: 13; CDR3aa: ASSLDWGRTDTQY
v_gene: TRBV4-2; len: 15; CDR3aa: ASSQELGLPGTGELF
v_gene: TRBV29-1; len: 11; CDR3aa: SVEGDRAYEQY
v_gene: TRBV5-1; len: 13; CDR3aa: ASSLAGTSGYEQY
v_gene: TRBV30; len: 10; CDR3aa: ACEVKGNEQF
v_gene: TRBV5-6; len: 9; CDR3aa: ASSYRETQY
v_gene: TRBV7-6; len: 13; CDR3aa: ASSLRQGSPDTQY
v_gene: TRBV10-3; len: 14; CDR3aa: AISEPGSKANYGYT
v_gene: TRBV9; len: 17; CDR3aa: ASSVGGQGGRSSYNEQF
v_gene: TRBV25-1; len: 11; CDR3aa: ASSGQGNTEAF
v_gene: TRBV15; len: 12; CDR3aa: ATSRDMGSVGYT
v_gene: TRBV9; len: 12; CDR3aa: ASGDAGRPYEQY
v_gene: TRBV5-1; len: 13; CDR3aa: ASSSLSSVYNEQF
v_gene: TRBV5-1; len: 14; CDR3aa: ASSPDPLVSTGELF
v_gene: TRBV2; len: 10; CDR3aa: ASSEKWYGYT
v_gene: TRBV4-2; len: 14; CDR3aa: ASSQVGRGNGGELF
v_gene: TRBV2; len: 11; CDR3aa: ASSEQGMNEQF
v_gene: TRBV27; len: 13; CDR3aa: ASSFRLAGGDTQY
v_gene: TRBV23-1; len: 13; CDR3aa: ASSQCGGLAGEQY
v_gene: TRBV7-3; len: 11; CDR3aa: ASSPEAGHKQF
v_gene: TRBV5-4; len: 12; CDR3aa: ASSPRGRQETQY
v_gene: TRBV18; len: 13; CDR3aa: ASSPTQGDGYEQY